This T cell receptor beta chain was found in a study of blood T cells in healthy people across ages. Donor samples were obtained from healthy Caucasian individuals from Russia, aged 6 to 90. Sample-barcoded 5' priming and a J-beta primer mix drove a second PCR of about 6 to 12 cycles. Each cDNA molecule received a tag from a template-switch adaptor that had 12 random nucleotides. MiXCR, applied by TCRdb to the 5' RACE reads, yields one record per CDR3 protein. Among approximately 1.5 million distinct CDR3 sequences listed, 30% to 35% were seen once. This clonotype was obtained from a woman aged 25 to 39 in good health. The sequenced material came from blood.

The CDR3: CASSPRRAGGSTDTQYF. Written as DNA, the CDR3 is TGTGCCAGCAGTCCACGGAGGGCCGGGGGGAGCACAGATACGCAGTATTTT. J is TRBJ2-3 and V is TRBV7-2; 7 bases are a match to TRBD2. V shed 6 bases, J shed 0 bases, and the junction held 12 bases outside the gene matches. CDR1 and CDR2 (germline): SGHTA, FQGNSA. This CDR3 comprises 17 residues.